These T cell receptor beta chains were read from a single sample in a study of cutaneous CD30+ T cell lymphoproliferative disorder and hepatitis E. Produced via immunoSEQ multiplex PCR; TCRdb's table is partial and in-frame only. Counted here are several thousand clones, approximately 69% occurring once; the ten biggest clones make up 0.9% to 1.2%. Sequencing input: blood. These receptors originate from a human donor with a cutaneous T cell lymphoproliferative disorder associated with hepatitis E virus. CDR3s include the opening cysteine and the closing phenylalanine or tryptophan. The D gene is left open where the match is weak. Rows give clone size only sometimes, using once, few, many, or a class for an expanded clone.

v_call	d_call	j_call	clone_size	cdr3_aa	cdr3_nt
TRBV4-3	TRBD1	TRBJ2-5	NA	CASSHGTGYQETQYF	TGCGCCAGCAGCCATGGGACAGGGTACCAAGAGACCCAGTACTTC
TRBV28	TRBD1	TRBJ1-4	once	CASNRGRWFSYEEKLFF	TGTGCCAGCAATAGGGGGCGCTGGTTTTCGTATGAGGAAAAACTGTTTTTT
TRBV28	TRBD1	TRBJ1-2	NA	CASSGGQGRNYGYTF	TGTGCCAGCAGTGGGGGACAGGGGCGTAACTATGGCTACACCTTC
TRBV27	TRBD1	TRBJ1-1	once	CASSWGTGSTEAFF	TGTGCCAGCAGTTGGGGGACAGGGAGCACTGAAGCTTTCTTT
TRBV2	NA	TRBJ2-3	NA	CASSFFLKATDTQYF	TGTGCCAGCAGCTTTTTTCTCAAGGCCACAGATACGCAGTATTTT
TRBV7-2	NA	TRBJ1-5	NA	CASSLDGGPGSQPQHF	TGTGCCAGCAGCTTAGATGGAGGTCCGGGGAGTCAGCCCCAGCATTTT
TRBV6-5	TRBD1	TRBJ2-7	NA	CASSYSGTGGYEQYF	TGTGCCAGCAGTTATTCCGGGACAGGGGGATACGAGCAGTACTTC
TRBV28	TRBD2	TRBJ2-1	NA	CASSPLRSAGYFSYNEQFF	TGTGCCAGCAGTCCCCTGAGGTCAGCGGGGTACTTCTCCTACAATGAGCAGTTCTTC
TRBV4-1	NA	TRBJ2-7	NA	CASSQRGLFYEQYF	TGCGCCAGCAGCCAAAGGGGACTGTTCTACGAGCAGTACTTC
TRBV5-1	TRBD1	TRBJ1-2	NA	CASTDRARNNYGYTF	TGCGCCAGCACAGACAGGGCCCGCAATAACTATGGCTACACCTTC
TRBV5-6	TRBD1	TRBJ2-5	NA	CASSFDEGADQETQYF	TGTGCCAGCAGCTTTGATGAGGGGGCAGATCAAGAGACCCAGTACTTC
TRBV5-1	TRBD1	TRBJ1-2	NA	CASSSTGTGGYGYTF	TGCGCCAGCAGCTCTACCGGGACAGGGGGCTATGGCTACACCTTC
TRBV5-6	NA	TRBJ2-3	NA	CASSFYTDTQYF	TGTGCCAGCAGCTTTTACACAGATACGCAGTATTTT
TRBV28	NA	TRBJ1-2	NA	CASSLGSWGYTF	TGTGCCAGCAGTTTGGGATCGTGGGGCTACACCTTC